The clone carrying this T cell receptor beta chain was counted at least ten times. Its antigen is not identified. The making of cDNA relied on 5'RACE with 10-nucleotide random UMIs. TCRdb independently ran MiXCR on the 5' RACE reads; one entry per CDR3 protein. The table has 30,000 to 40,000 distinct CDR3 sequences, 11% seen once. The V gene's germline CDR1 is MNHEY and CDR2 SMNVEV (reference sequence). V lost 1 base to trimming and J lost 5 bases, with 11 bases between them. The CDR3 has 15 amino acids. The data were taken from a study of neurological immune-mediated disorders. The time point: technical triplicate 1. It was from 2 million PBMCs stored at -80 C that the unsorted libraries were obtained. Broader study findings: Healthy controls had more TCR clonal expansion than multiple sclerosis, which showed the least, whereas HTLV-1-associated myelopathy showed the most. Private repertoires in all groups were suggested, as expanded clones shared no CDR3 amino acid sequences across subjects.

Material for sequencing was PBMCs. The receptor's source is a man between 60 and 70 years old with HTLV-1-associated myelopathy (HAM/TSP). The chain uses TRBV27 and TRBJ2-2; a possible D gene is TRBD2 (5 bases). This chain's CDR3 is CASSLLGVRTGELFF. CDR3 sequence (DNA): TGTGCCAGCAGTTTATTGGGAGTGCGGACCGGGGAGCTGTTTTTT.